This passage covers 10 T cell receptor beta chains from one sample sequenced in a study of blood T cell repertoires in COVID-19. Sequencing was performed with immunoSEQ multiplex PCR; in TCRdb, only in-frame clones are kept and a portion is missing. The sample shows around 200,000 clones, around 80% of them seen only once. What was sequenced was peripheral blood. The source is an elderly woman with acute or convalescent COVID-19.

The V and J genes are TRBV7-6 and TRBJ2-7; TRBD2 aligns across 9 bases. V lost 5 bases, J lost 5 bases, and 4 bases stayed unmatched. The CDR3 spans 13 residues. Germline lookup yields CDR1 SGHVS and CDR2 FNYEAQ. CDR3 DNA: TGTGCCAGCAGCCCGGGACTAGCCAACGAGCAGTACTTC. Its protein product is CASSPGLANEQYF.

The chain links TRBV7-8 to TRBJ1-5; 10 bases are a match to TRBD1. This CDR3 spans 17 amino acids. V lost 3 bases, J lost 2 bases, and 7 bases stayed unmatched. Germline V gives CDR1 SGHVS, CDR2 FQNEAQ. The CDR3 sequence: CASSFSAGTGGNQPQHF. The CDR3 DNA sequence: TGTGCCAGCAGCTTTAGTGCCGGGACAGGGGGCAATCAGCCCCAGCATTTT.

The CDR3 protein is CASSQAYNEQFF. The DNA for the CDR3 is TGTGCCAGTTCACAGGCCTACAATGAGCAGTTCTTC. This chain links TRBV6-5 with TRBJ2-1; D may be TRBD1 (5 bases). Germline CDR1 is MNHEY and CDR2 is SVGAGI. V gave up 9 bases and J gave up 2 bases, with 8 bases separating them. CDR3 length: 12 amino acids.

The V gene is TRBV4-2, the J gene TRBJ2-2, with TRBD2 as a possible D gene (6 bases). In germline, CDR1 is LGHNA, CDR2 YNFKEQ. Between the trimmed V and J ends, which lost 0 bases and 1 base, there was a span of 9 bases. CDR3 length equals 16 residues. CDR3 sequence: CASSQDGGWNTGELFF. CDR3 DNA sequence: TGTGCCAGCAGCCAAGATGGGGGGTGGAACACCGGGGAGCTGTTTTTT.

The chain has TRBV6-1 and TRBJ1-1; D is unresolved. The germline gives CDR1 MNHNS, CDR2 SASEGT. The V end was cut by 0 bases, the J end by 3 bases, with 5 bases between. The CDR3 runs to 13 residues. The CDR3 DNA reads TGTGCCAGCAGTGAAGCCCCCTACACTGAAGCTTTCTTT. Protein: CASSEAPYTEAFF.

The rearrangement uses TRBV9 and TRBJ1-2; D is perhaps TRBD1 (5 bases). Trimming shortened V by 2 bases and J by 5 bases, and 16 bases separated the two germline ends. The CDR3 is 15 residues long. Germline assignment: CDR1 SGDLS and CDR2 YYNGEE. The CDR3 DNA sequence: TGTGCCAGCAGCGTCCAAGCCGACAGCGATTATGGCTACACCTTC. Its translation is CASSVQADSDYGYTF. Looking up the rest from reference TRBV9 and TRBJ1-2 gives the full variable domain: DSGVTQTPKHLITATGQRVTLRCSPRSGDLSVYWYQQSLDQGLQFLIQYYNGEERAKGNILERFSAQQFPDLHSELNLSSLELGDSALYFCASSVQADSDYGYTFGSGTRLTVV.

The chain uses TRBV27 and TRBJ2-2; 7 bases align to TRBD2. The CDR3 is made up of 16 amino acids. Germline assignment: CDR1 MNHEY and CDR2 SMNVEV (reference sequence). The V and J ends lost 8 bases and 3 bases, in that order; junction bases with no gene match: 12. CDR3 region: CASLTRTGGYTGELFF. The CDR3 DNA is TGTGCCAGCCTGACACGGACGGGAGGTTACACCGGGGAGCTGTTTTTT.

This clone occurred a few times. The rearrangement links TRBV24-1 to TRBJ2-3; 13 nucleotides agree with TRBD2. Trimming cost V 6 bases and J 2 bases; bases outside gene matches: 4. Looked up from germline, CDR1 is KGHDR and CDR2 is SFDVKD. There are 16 residues in the CDR3. The CDR3 region has the DNA TGTGCCACCAGTCTTGGACTAGCGGGGGTCACAGATACGCAGTATTTT. Translating it yields CATSLGLAGVTDTQYF.

DNA of the CDR3: TGTGCCAGTGGGACAGGGGGTTATACCCAGTACTTC. Its translation is CASGTGGYTQYF. The chain recombines TRBV6-5 with TRBJ2-5, with TRBD1 identical over 11 bases. The CDR3 covers 12 residues. Germline assignment: CDR1 MNHEY and CDR2 SVGAGI. V dropped 9 bases and J dropped 8; count of bases not matched to a gene: 5.

The genes are TRBV27 and TRBJ1-3; no clear D gene. This CDR3 has 12 residues. V shed 8 bases and J shed 3 bases, with 8 bases lying between them. The germline CDR1 and CDR2 sequences are MNHEY and SMNVEV (reference sequence). The CDR3 is CASRTGGNTIYF. CDR3 DNA: TGTGCCAGCCGAACGGGTGGAAACACCATATATTTT.